This T cell receptor beta chain was captured by sequencing in a study of cytomegalovirus exposure and HLA in healthy donors. Only in-frame clones appear in the TCRdb table, and some are missing; sequencing was by immunoSEQ multiplex PCR. This sample carries approximately 300,000 clones, roughly 88% of them seen once, and the ten largest clones take about 0.8%. On this clone itself: Its target is unknown.

Study-level results: The listing of 150 to 200 TCR beta chains classed them as cytomegalovirus-associated. In a later analysis, first-cohort TCR clusters were found to tend to co-occur in the 120 validation repertoires.

CDR1 is ENHRY and CDR2 is SYGVKD in the germline V gene. This CDR3 spans 14 amino acids. V was shortened by 6 bases and J by 2 bases, with 12 bases between the two germline ends. Material: PBMCs. The receptor was isolated from a woman between 18 and 29 years old in good health and CMV-seronegative. The V and J genes are TRBV10-3 and TRBJ2-3, with D tentatively TRBD2 (6 bases). In nucleotides, the CDR3 is TGTGCCATCAGCGGGAGACTCGACACAGATACGCAGTATTTT. Its protein is CAISGRLDTDTQYF.